The 18 T cell receptor beta chains presented below share a single source sample, sequenced in a study of identical twins. One entry per CDR3 protein, called by TCRdb with MiXCR from the 5' RACE reads. The table includes approximately 500,000 distinct CDR3 sequences, roughly 15% detected once. These data were also reused for a study on yellow fever vaccine responses in identical twins.

The sequenced sample consisted of CD4+ T cells sorted from blood. These receptors were taken from a woman younger than 35 in good health.

V gene TRBV3-1 combines with J gene TRBJ1-4; D not certain. The CDR3 is 16 residues long. V gave up 1 base and J gave up 0 bases, with 9 bases separating them. The germline CDR1 and CDR2 sequences are LGHDT and YNNKEL (reference sequence). Here the CDR3 DNA reads TGTGCCAGCAGCCAAGCGGGAACAGCAACTAATGAAAAACTGTTTTTT. It translates to CASSQAGTATNEKLFF.

This clonotype has at least ten counts. The chain carries TRBV29-1 and TRBJ2-1; 7 nucleotides align to TRBD1. This CDR3 has 15 amino acids. The V and J ends lost 8 bases and 0 bases, in that order; junction bases with no gene match: 10. CDR1 SQVTM and CDR2 ANQGSEA come from the germline V gene. For the CDR3, the DNA is TGCAGCACTGAAGGGGGCCTTAGCTCCTACAATGAGCAGTTCTTC. This translates into CSTEGGLSSYNEQFF.

The chain links TRBV9 to TRBJ2-5; 7 bases are a match to TRBD1. V was clipped by 4 bases and J by 5 bases; unmatched bases: 11. The CDR3 runs to 15 residues. In germline, CDR1 is SGDLS, CDR2 YYNGEE. The CDR3 DNA is TGTGCCAGCAGCTTTCGGAGACAGGGAGTGGAGACCCAGTACTTC. It is translated as CASSFRRQGVETQYF.

The V gene is TRBV5-1, the J gene TRBJ2-1; 14 bases map to TRBD2. The CDR3 runs to 17 residues. CDR1 and CDR2 from the germline V gene are SGHRS and YFSETQ. With V trimmed by 6 bases and J by 0 bases, 5 bases remained unmatched. The CDR3 here is CASISGTSGSSYNEQFF. For the CDR3, the DNA is TGCGCCAGCATCTCCGGGACTAGCGGGAGCTCCTACAATGAGCAGTTCTTC.

V and J are TRBV19 and TRBJ2-2, with TRBD2 as a possible D gene (6 bases). The V gene lost 2 bases and the J gene lost 4 bases, with 8 bases spanning the gap. The CDR3 is 14 residues long. Germline V gives CDR1 LNHDA, CDR2 SQIVND (reference sequence). The CDR3 sequence: CASSIPGGTGELFF. In DNA form, the CDR3 reads TGTGCCAGTAGTATACCCGGGGGCACCGGGGAGCTGTTTTTT. Full variable domain (missing parts from reference TRBV19 and TRBJ2-2): DGGITQSPKYLFRKEGQNVTLSCEQNLNHDAMYWYRQDPGQGLRLIYYSQIVNDFQKGDIAEGYSVSREKKESFPLTVTSAQKNPTAFYLCASSIPGGTGELFFGEGSRLTVL.

This clonotype was found once. V and J are TRBV5-1 and TRBJ2-6; D is perhaps TRBD2 (7 bases). V lost 1 base to trimming and J lost 0 bases, with 11 bases between them. CDR3 size: 17 residues. From germline, CDR1 is SGHRS and CDR2 YFSETQ. The CDR3 reads CASSLRGGTSGANVLTF. In nucleotides, the CDR3 is TGCGCCAGCAGCTTGAGGGGGGGGACCTCTGGGGCCAACGTCCTGACTTTC.

Here the CDR3 DNA reads TGCGCCAGCAGCCCCCCCCAGCCTAATGAAAAACTGTTTTTT. Residues: CASSPPQPNEKLFF. The J gene is TRBJ1-4, the V gene TRBV4-1; D uncertain. V lost 4 bases to trimming and J lost 3 bases, with 9 bases between them. CDR3 length: 14 residues. The germline gives CDR1 MGHRA, CDR2 YSYEKL.

This clonotype was seen only a few times. The chain uses TRBV12-3 or TRBV12-4 and TRBJ1-1; 7 nucleotides align to TRBD1. The CDR3 sequence is 14 residues long. Losses at the gene ends were 4 bases for V and 5 bases for J; bases not matched to a gene: 7. The CDR3 region has the DNA TGTGCCAGCAGTTCCAGGGGGGGGGGGACTGAAGCTTTCTTT. This codes for CASSSRGGGTEAFF.

There are a few counts of this clonotype. V and J are TRBV6-1 and TRBJ1-2; D unclear. V was clipped by 10 bases and J by 2 bases, with 14 bases between them. The CDR3 consists of 13 residues. Germline lookup yields CDR1 MNHNS and CDR2 SASEGT. CDR3 DNA: TGTGCCACCCAACGAGACCTGAACTATGGCTACACCTTC. This gives the protein CATQRDLNYGYTF.

The V call is TRBV5-1, the J call TRBJ2-5; TRBD1 might be the D (6 bases). Germline assignment: CDR1 SGHRS and CDR2 YFSETQ. Trimming took off 0 bases at V and 5 bases at J, with 14 bases between the two ends. The CDR3 totals 15 residues. CDR3 loop: CASSLDGRGVETQYF. The CDR3 DNA reads TGCGCCAGCAGCTTGGATGGCAGGGGAGTGGAGACCCAGTACTTC. The full variable domain, in which reference TRBV5-1 and TRBJ2-5 provide the parts outside the CDR3, is KAGVTQTPRYLIKTRGQQVTLSCSPISGHRSVSWYQQTPGQGLQFLFEYFSETQRNKGNFPGRFSGRQFSNSRSEMNVSTLELGDSALYLCASSLDGRGVETQYFGPGTRLLVL.

This clonotype has just a few counts. This chain uses TRBV7-9 with TRBJ2-5; possible D gene TRBD1, 5 bases. Trimming cost V 5 bases and J 7 bases, with 11 bases left between them. The CDR3 consists of 12 residues. CDR1 and CDR2 (germline): SEHNR, FQNEAQ (reference sequence). The CDR3 DNA is TGTGCCAGCAGCAAACAGGAAGGGACCCAGTACTTC. Amino acid sequence: CASSKQEGTQYF.

This chain uses TRBV28 with TRBJ2-7; a possible D gene is TRBD2 (6 bases). Trimming removed 6 bases from V and 4 bases from J, with 22 bases in between. The germline V gene encodes CDR1 MDHEN and CDR2 SYDVKM. This CDR3 has 16 amino acids. The CDR3 reads CASRTSRGGAGYEQYF. The CDR3 DNA sequence: TGTGCCAGCAGAACCAGTAGGGGCGGGGCAGGGTACGAGCAGTACTTC.

The CDR3 region is CASRSLSGGGEKLFF. As DNA, the CDR3 is TGTGCCAGCAGGAGTCTGTCAGGGGGCGGTGAAAAACTGTTTTTT. This chain connects TRBV12-3 or TRBV12-4 to TRBJ1-4; TRBD1 matches at 8 bases. Trimming at V came to 6 bases and at J to 7 bases, leaving 10 bases not matched to a gene. CDR3 length: 15 amino acids.

The gene calls are TRBV6-1 and TRBJ2-3, with 12 bases lining up with TRBD2. Germline V gene data show CDR1 as MNHNS and CDR2 as SASEGT. This CDR3 is 16 amino acids long. V was pared by 8 bases and J by 3 bases, with 9 bases of the junction left unmatched. CDR3 loop: CASPQRLAGDTDTQYF. Written as DNA, the CDR3 is TGTGCCAGCCCCCAGAGACTAGCGGGAGATACAGATACGCAGTATTTT.

J is TRBJ2-5 and V is TRBV6-1; 11 bases are a match to TRBD2. CDR1 MNHNS and CDR2 SASEGT come from the germline V gene. The V segment lost 6 bases and the J segment 3 bases; nucleotides outside the gene matches: 12. The CDR3 runs to 17 residues. The CDR3 region has the DNA TGTGCCAGCAGGATCGGGACTAGCGGTCGTGGGGAAGAGACCCAGTACTTC. This gives the protein CASRIGTSGRGEETQYF.

This chain uses TRBV7-9 with TRBJ2-5; D is possibly TRBD1 or TRBD2 (5 bases each). The CDR3 totals 15 residues. Germline CDR1 reads SEHNR; CDR2 reads FQNEAQ (reference sequence). V gave up 5 bases and J gave up 2 bases, with 15 bases separating them. CDR3 nucleotides: TGTGCCAGCAGCGGTACCGGGACCACACAAGAGACCCAGTACTTC. Translation gives CASSGTGTTQETQYF.

The gene calls are TRBV3-1 and TRBJ2-1, with 13 bases aligning to TRBD2. Trimming at V came to 1 base and at J to 15 bases, leaving 12 bases not matched to a gene. Germline CDR1 is LGHDT and CDR2 is YNNKEL (reference sequence). There are 16 residues in the CDR3. The CDR3 coding sequence is TGTGCCAGCAGCCAAGGGACTAGCGGGAGAGCGGGCGGCCTGTTCTTC. Translating it yields CASSQGTSGRAGGLFF.

This clonotype was counted between two and nine times. CDR3 loop: CAINYAGGPYEQYF. The CDR3 nucleotides are TGTGCCATCAATTATGCGGGAGGGCCGTACGAGCAGTACTTC. The chain couples TRBV10-3 to TRBJ2-7, with 9 bases matching TRBD2. CDR3 size: 14 residues. Germline assignment: CDR1 ENHRY and CDR2 SYGVKD. The J segment lost 4 bases and the V segment lost 7 bases, leaving 8 bases of the junction unmatched.